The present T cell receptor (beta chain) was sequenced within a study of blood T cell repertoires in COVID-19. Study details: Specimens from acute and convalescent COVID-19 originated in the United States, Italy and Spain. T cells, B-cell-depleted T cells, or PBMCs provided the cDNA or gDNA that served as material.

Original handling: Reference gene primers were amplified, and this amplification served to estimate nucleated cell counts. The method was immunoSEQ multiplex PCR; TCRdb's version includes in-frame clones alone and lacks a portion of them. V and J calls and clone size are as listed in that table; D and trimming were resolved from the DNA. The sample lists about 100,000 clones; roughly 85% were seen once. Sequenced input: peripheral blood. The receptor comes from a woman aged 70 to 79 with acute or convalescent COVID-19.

CDR3 DNA sequence: TGTGCCAGCAGCAGTGATGGACTCTATAATGAAAAACTGTTTTTT. It specifies CASSSDGLYNEKLFF. The chain carries TRBV5-5 and TRBJ1-4; D remains unclear. There are 15 residues in the CDR3. Germline V gene sequence: CDR1 SGHKS, CDR2 YYEKEE (reference sequence). Trimming cost V 4 bases and J 4 bases, with 14 bases left between them.